This paragraph reports one T cell receptor (beta chain). From germline, CDR1 is MDHEN and CDR2 SYDVKM. The length of the CDR3 is 15 residues. V lost 7 bases to trimming and J lost 5 bases; unmatched junction nucleotides: 9. The sample originates from a study of T cells in Graves' hyperthyroidism and ophthalmopathy. Patients aged 18 to 65 had newly diagnosed hyperthyroidism that had lasted under 2 months. Investigators excluded patients with uncontrolled infection, other autoimmune disease, pregnancy or lactation. Each diagnosis drew on symptoms, thyroxine, TRAb, thyroid ultrasound and orbital computed tomography findings. TCR beta CDR3 region amplification was performed from RNA transcripts. The study used the HTBI primer set for a first-round RT-PCR of the TCR CDR3. TCRdb redid the calling of the multiplex PCR reads with MiXCR, one entry per CDR3 protein. Here the sample spans 300,000 to 400,000 distinct CDR3 sequences, under 25% being singletons.

The gene calls are TRBV28 and TRBJ2-2; 8 bases map to TRBD2. Sequenced: blood. The sequence came from a woman aged 45-60 years with Graves' hyperthyroidism. CDR3 residues: CASITGTSGTGELFF. CDR3 nucleotides: TGTGCCAGCATCACCGGGACTAGTGGGACCGGGGAGCTGTTTTTT.